This T cell receptor (beta chain) was identified during a study of cytomegalovirus exposure and HLA in healthy donors. Study-wide results and limits: Further analysis was carried out later, and it showed several of the most significant clusters appearing linked to common viral pathogens. Later on, an analysis showed TCR association rates differing by HLA locus, with DRB1 the most and HLA-C the fewest. TRBV6-2, TRBV6-3 and some other V segments were unresolvable in 87-base-pair reads.

Germline assignment: CDR1 GTSNPN and CDR2 SVGIG (reference sequence). Trimming at V came to 3 bases and at J to 6 bases, leaving 9 bases not matched to a gene. This CDR3 has 14 residues. PCR was performed using 60 Vbeta and 13 Jbeta primers. TCRdb keeps only in-frame clones here, not all; method: immunoSEQ multiplex PCR. Here the sample spans 150,000 to 170,000 clones, 80% being singletons. A word on this clone: Antigen: not known.

This sequence originates from a man in his thirties or forties in good health and CMV-seropositive. The sequencing input was PBMCs. The V call is TRBV30, the J call TRBJ2-7; 9 bases match TRBD1. This CDR3 is CAWSRQGGLSEQYF. For the CDR3, the DNA is TGTGCCTGGAGCCGACAGGGGGGCCTATCCGAGCAGTACTTC.